The entry that follows covers one T cell receptor (beta chain) sequence. TCRdb reprocessed the RT-PCR reads with MiXCR, giving one entry per CDR3 protein. The sample shows about 680,000 distinct CDR3 sequences, 14% of them seen only once. The V segment lost 3 bases and the J segment 2 bases; nucleotides outside the gene matches: 7. The CDR3 is 16 residues long. Per germline, CDR1 SGHDT and CDR2 YYEEEE. The source material was memory CD4+ T cells from blood. The V call is TRBV5-6, the J call TRBJ2-3; 9 bases are a match to TRBD1. The sequence derives from a female donor in good health, serving as a healthy control. CDR3 sequence reads: CASSSRQGVITDTQYF. CDR3 nucleotide sequence: TGTGCCAGCAGCTCTCGACAGGGGGTGATCACAGATACGCAGTATTTT.